This TCR beta chain was profiled in a study of cytomegalovirus exposure and HLA in healthy donors. Study at large: One earlier analysis, a look at roughly 180 million T cells, found about 110 million unique TCR beta sequences. HLA-typed donors were the source of 80 million to 90 million unique TCRs, which an early data release held.

With 60 Vbeta and 13 Jbeta primers, the PCR was carried out. TCRdb keeps only in-frame clones here, not all; method: immunoSEQ multiplex PCR. The sample carries roughly 56,000 clones, over 70% recorded once. Looked up from germline, CDR1 is LNHDA and CDR2 is SQIVND (reference sequence). Trimming left V 6 bases short and J 1 base short, with 6 bases between. The CDR3 loop spans 12 amino acids. This sequence was found in a man in his fifties in good health and CMV-seropositive. The V and J genes are TRBV19 and TRBJ1-1, with no clear D. Sequencing was done on a sample of PBMCs. The CDR3 sequence: CASSPTNTEAFF. Here the CDR3 DNA reads TGTGCCAGTAGCCCTACGAACACTGAAGCTTTCTTT.